The 3 T cell receptor beta chains below all came from one sample that was sequenced in a study of blood T cell repertoires in COVID-19. Repertoires were generated with immunoSEQ multiplex PCR, while TCRdb's copy carries only in-frame clones and drops some. The sample has 90,000 to 130,000 clones, around nine tenths seen once. The sequenced sample was peripheral blood. The receptors shown here come from a man in his forties or fifties with acute or convalescent COVID-19.

This clone was seen just once. This rearrangement joins TRBV14 to TRBJ2-5; tentative D call: TRBD2 (6 bases). The CDR3 runs to 15 residues. V was shortened by 3 bases and J by 2 bases, with 13 bases between the two germline ends. CDR1 is SGHDN, CDR2 FVKESK, per germline. The CDR3 sequence is CASSHRRETQETQYF. The CDR3 DNA reads TGTGCCAGCAGCCACAGACGGGAGACACAAGAGACCCAGTACTTC.

In its sample, this clone was seen many times. The chain joins TRBV29-1 to TRBJ1-1; 10 bases match TRBD1. This CDR3 spans 15 amino acids. Germline values: CDR1 SQVTM, CDR2 ANQGSEA. The V gene end was trimmed by 7 bases and the J gene end by 0 bases; junction bases not matched to a gene: 8. The CDR3 loop reads CSAKSGTGVNTEAFF. The CDR3 DNA reads as TGCAGCGCGAAGTCGGGGACAGGGGTGAACACTGAAGCTTTCTTT.

The chain links TRBV6-1 to TRBJ2-7, with a possible D match to TRBD1 (5 bases). The V gene lost 0 bases and the J gene lost 3 bases, with 9 bases spanning the gap. The CDR3 sequence is 14 residues long. Per germline, CDR1 MNHNS and CDR2 SASEGT. CDR3 sequence (DNA): TGTGCCAGCAGTGAAGCGGCGACAGACTACGAGCAGTACTTC. Translated: CASSEAATDYEQYF.